This passage covers 14 T cell receptor beta chains from one sample sequenced in a study of molecular identifiers for immune sequencing clone quantification. TCRdb processed the PCR reads anew with MiXCR; each CDR3 protein has one entry. The sample has just under 65,000 distinct CDR3 sequences, around a sixth seen once. Sequenced material: naive CD8+ T cells from blood, with Jurkat cell RNA spiked in. Subset denoted: FACS-sorted CD8+CD4-CCR7+CD45RA+ naive T cells. The receptor source for this set is a human donor in good health. Some libraries in this study had Jurkat cell RNA spiked in.

This clonotype came up many times. The chain joins TRBV20-1 to TRBJ1-4; a weak D match, TRBD1 (6 bases). Germline V gives CDR1 DFQATT, CDR2 SNEGSKA (reference sequence). The V end lost 1 base, the J end lost 7 bases, and 13 bases lay between the germline ends. This CDR3 has 14 residues. This CDR3 is CSARVPGTSEKLFF. Written as DNA, the CDR3 is TGCAGTGCTAGAGTCCCCGGGACAAGTGAAAAACTGTTTTTT.

This clonotype was seen at least ten times. This chain uses TRBV13 with TRBJ2-7; 16 nucleotides match TRBD2. This CDR3 spans 16 amino acids. Germline V CDR1 and CDR2: PRHDT, FYEKMQ (reference sequence). V was pared by 4 bases and J by 5 bases, with 5 bases of the junction left unmatched. CDR3 protein: CASSSGGTSGRDEQYF. Here the CDR3 DNA reads TGTGCCAGCAGCTCCGGAGGGACTAGCGGGAGGGACGAGCAGTACTTC.

This clonotype was counted ten times or more. The gene calls are TRBV7-2 and TRBJ2-4, with D possibly being TRBD2 (6 bases). Germline CDR1 is SGHTA and CDR2 is FQGNSA. V dropped 5 bases and J dropped 0 bases, with 11 bases sitting between them. The CDR3 is 15 amino acids. CDR3 loop: CASSPVGGAKNIQYF. In DNA, the CDR3 is TGTGCCAGCAGCCCCGTGGGGGGAGCCAAAAACATTCAGTACTTC. Combining the CDR3 with reference TRBV7-2 and TRBJ2-4 gives the whole variable domain GAGVSQSPSNKVTEKGKDVELRCDPISGHTALYWYRQSLGQGLEFLIYFQGNSAPDKSGLPSDRFSAERTGGSVSTLTIQRTQQEDSAVYLCASSPVGGAKNIQYFGAGTRLSVL.

This clonotype was counted ten times or more. V gene TRBV9 combines with J gene TRBJ1-1, with D perhaps TRBD1 (5 bases). Looked up from germline, CDR1 is SGDLS and CDR2 is YYNGEE. V was clipped by 4 bases and J by 3 bases, with 13 bases between them. The CDR3 sequence is 14 residues long. CDR3 residues: CASSPGGGDTEAFF. CDR3 DNA: TGTGCCAGCAGCCCCGGGGGGGGGGACACTGAAGCTTTCTTT. Full variable domain (remainder filled in from reference TRBV9 and TRBJ1-1): DSGVTQTPKHLITATGQRVTLRCSPRSGDLSVYWYQQSLDQGLQFLIQYYNGEERAKGNILERFSAQQFPDLHSELNLSSLELGDSALYFCASSPGGGDTEAFFGQGTRLTVV.

This clonotype was counted at least ten times. The chain is built from TRBV20-1 and TRBJ2-2; D remains ambiguous. CDR1 is DFQATT and CDR2 is SNEGSKA in the germline V gene (reference sequence). This CDR3 has 13 residues. Trimming pared 6 bases from V and 6 bases from J, leaving 14 bases between. The CDR3 DNA sequence: TGCAGTGCGCCGGGTCCTGACGCCGGGGAGCTGTTTTTT. Translating it yields CSAPGPDAGELFF.

The chain combines TRBV27 with TRBJ2-7; 10 positions agree with TRBD2. The CDR3 consists of 15 residues. Losses at the gene ends were 3 bases for V and 2 bases for J; bases not matched to a gene: 4. Germline assignment: CDR1 MNHEY and CDR2 SMNVEV (reference sequence). The CDR3 protein is CASSFRTSGTYEQYF. CDR3 DNA: TGTGCCAGCAGTTTTCGAACTAGCGGGACCTACGAGCAGTACTTC.

Concerning this clonotype itself: A junction end diverges from the germline sequence, so it may reflect a read error. The CDR3 is CASSQVESGDEQSF. As DNA, the CDR3 is TGTGCCAGCAGCCAAGTAGAGTCGGGGGATGAGCAGTCCTTC. The chain employs TRBV4-2 and TRBJ2-1; possibly TRBD2 for D (6 bases). The CDR3 length is 14 residues. CDR1 and CDR2 (germline): LGHNA, YNFKEQ.

In this sample, this clonotype turned up many times. The chain carries TRBV3-1 and TRBJ2-5; 8 positions match TRBD1. The germline V gene encodes CDR1 LGHDT and CDR2 YNNKEL (reference sequence). This CDR3 is 17 amino acids long. Trimming at V came to 0 bases and at J to 5 bases, leaving 11 bases not matched to a gene. In DNA form, the CDR3 reads TGTGCCAGCAGCCAAGAAGGACAGGGCCCCAGCAGGGAGACCCAGTACTTC. Amino acid sequence: CASSQEGQGPSRETQYF.

This clonotype was found many times. The J gene is TRBJ2-7, the V gene TRBV9, with TRBD1 identical over 7 bases. The CDR3 runs 12 residues. Trimming cost V 8 bases and J 0 bases; bases outside gene matches: 2. CDR1 is SGDLS and CDR2 is YYNGEE in the germline V gene. CDR3 sequence reads: CARPGGSYEQYF. For the CDR3, the DNA is TGTGCCAGACCAGGGGGCTCCTACGAGCAGTACTTC.

This clonotype was seen ten or more times. The CDR3 DNA is TGTGCCAGCAGCGTAGCTGGATCGAACACTGAAGCTTTCTTT. Its protein is CASSVAGSNTEAFF. The J gene is TRBJ1-1, the V gene TRBV9; D not certain. Trimming cost V 0 bases and J 1 base, with 7 bases left between them. Per germline, CDR1 SGDLS and CDR2 YYNGEE. This CDR3 comprises 14 residues.

The table lists this clonotype with many counts. The J gene is TRBJ1-5, the V gene TRBV4-1; the D gene is possibly TRBD1 (5 bases). Germline V gene lookup returns CDR1 MGHRA and CDR2 YSYEKL. CDR3 size: 16 residues. The ends were cut back, 2 bases at V and 2 bases at J, with 13 bases in the middle. The CDR3 DNA follows: TGCGCCAGCAGCCAATTCGGGGGATCGGGCAATCAGCCCCAGCATTTT. Translation: CASSQFGGSGNQPQHF.

This clonotype has only a few counts. This rearrangement joins TRBV4-3 to TRBJ2-7, with D maybe TRBD2 (5 bases). Trimming removed 0 bases from V and 3 bases from J, with 9 bases in between. From germline, CDR1 is LGHNA and CDR2 YSLEER. CDR3 length: 14 amino acids. DNA for the CDR3: TGCGCCAGCAGCCAAGATCGAGGGAACTACGAGCAGTACTTC. It translates to CASSQDRGNYEQYF.

This clonotype occurred many times. The rearrangement links TRBV27 to TRBJ2-2; 9 nucleotides line up with TRBD2. J lost 6 bases, V lost 3 bases, and 5 bases had no gene match. There are 15 residues in the CDR3. Germline CDR1 is MNHEY and CDR2 is SMNVEV (reference sequence). The CDR3 reads CASSLVTSGSGELFF. Here the CDR3 DNA reads TGTGCCAGCAGTTTGGTGACTAGCGGTTCCGGGGAGCTGTTTTTT.

Ten or more counts support this clonotype. The V and J genes are TRBV10-3 and TRBJ1-2; no clear D. Germline V gene data show CDR1 as ENHRY and CDR2 as SYGVKD. The CDR3 consists of 16 residues. Trimming stripped 0 bases from V and 4 bases from J, with 15 bases between. The CDR3 nucleotides are TGTGCCATCAGTGAGTCTGCTAACCCGTCCCTCTATGGCTACACCTTC. As protein: CAISESANPSLYGYTF.